These T cell receptor beta chains were read from a single sample in a study of cytomegalovirus exposure and HLA in healthy donors. Profiled with immunoSEQ multiplex PCR; TCRdb holds only in-frame clones, not every one. Seen here are fewer than 120,000 clones, approximately 82% observed once, and the top ten hold under 15%. The sample taken for sequencing was PBMCs. Receptor source: a man aged 30 to 45 in good health and CMV-seropositive. Both conserved end residues are part of each CDR3. D genes are given only for firm matches. Size is omitted from some rows. Given values are once, few, many or a class for expanded clones.

d_gene: NA; v_gene: TRBV7-6; abundance: NA; j_gene: TRBJ2-1; CDR3nt: TGTGCCAGCAGCTTAGGGGCACTTGGCCCCGAGGGCAATGAGCAGTTCTTC; CDR3aa: CASSLGALGPEGNEQFF
d_gene: NA; v_gene: TRBV11-3; abundance: NA; j_gene: TRBJ1-1; CDR3nt: TGTGCCAGCTCCAAGGGGGGGGCCGGAATGAACACTGAAGCTTTCTTT; CDR3aa: CASSKGGAGMNTEAFF
d_gene: NA; v_gene: TRBV7-2; abundance: NA; j_gene: TRBJ2-7; CDR3nt: TGTGCCAGCAGCTCTGGGACACCTTACGAGCAGTACTTC; CDR3aa: CASSSGTPYEQYF
d_gene: TRBD1; v_gene: TRBV5-1; abundance: NA; j_gene: TRBJ2-7; CDR3nt: TGCGCCAGCAGCCCGGGACAGGCAGTTAGCTACGAGCAGTACTTC; CDR3aa: CASSPGQAVSYEQYF
d_gene: NA; v_gene: TRBV30; abundance: NA; j_gene: TRBJ2-1; CDR3nt: TGTGCCTGGAGTCTCGGGCGGGGCCCTGTGAATGAGCAGTTCTTC; CDR3aa: CAWSLGRGPVNEQFF
d_gene: NA; v_gene: TRBV6-6; abundance: NA; j_gene: TRBJ2-7; CDR3nt: TGTGCCAGCAGTTACGGGGGCCTCTACGAGCAGTACTTC; CDR3aa: CASSYGGLYEQYF
d_gene: TRBD1; v_gene: TRBV7-2; abundance: NA; j_gene: TRBJ2-2; CDR3nt: TGTGCCAGCAGCCAGCGACAGGGCCGGACCGGTGAGCTGTTTTTT; CDR3aa: CASSQRQGRTGELFF
d_gene: NA; v_gene: TRBV29-1; abundance: few; j_gene: TRBJ2-7; CDR3nt: TGCAGCGTTGAAGAAGCCCCGAGCTCCTACGAGCAGTACTTC; CDR3aa: CSVEEAPSSYEQYF
d_gene: TRBD1; v_gene: TRBV11-2; abundance: NA; j_gene: TRBJ2-1; CDR3nt: TGTGCCAGCAGCCTGTCCCGGGACAGTGCCTACAATGAGCAGTTCTTC; CDR3aa: CASSLSRDSAYNEQFF
d_gene: NA; v_gene: TRBV6-1; abundance: NA; j_gene: TRBJ1-1; CDR3nt: TGTGCCAGCAGTGTCTCGAACACTGAAGCTTTCTTT; CDR3aa: CASSVSNTEAFF
d_gene: NA; v_gene: TRBV2; abundance: NA; j_gene: TRBJ2-7; CDR3nt: TGTGCCAGCAGTCCAACGGGAATTTTTGGCGAGCAGTACTTC; CDR3aa: CASSPTGIFGEQYF
d_gene: NA; v_gene: TRBV28; abundance: few; j_gene: TRBJ2-7; CDR3nt: TGTGCCAGCAGTTCGGGACAAACCTACGAGCAGTACTTC; CDR3aa: CASSSGQTYEQYF
d_gene: NA; v_gene: TRBV7-9; abundance: NA; j_gene: TRBJ1-4; CDR3nt: TGTGCCAGCAGCTCGACTTACCTCCTAGGGTTTTTT; CDR3aa: CASSSTYLLGFF
d_gene: TRBD1; v_gene: TRBV19; abundance: NA; j_gene: TRBJ2-3; CDR3nt: TGTGCCAGTGGGACAGGGGACACAGATACGCAGTATTTT; CDR3aa: CASGTGDTDTQYF
d_gene: TRBD1; v_gene: TRBV19; abundance: NA; j_gene: TRBJ1-4; CDR3nt: TGTGCCAGTAGGGACAGGGGAGGAGAAAAACTGTTTTTT; CDR3aa: CASRDRGGEKLFF
d_gene: TRBD2; v_gene: TRBV6-6; abundance: NA; j_gene: TRBJ2-2; CDR3nt: TGTGCCAGCAGGCCCCTTCGGCGGGAGGTCACCGGGGAGCTGTTTTTT; CDR3aa: CASRPLRREVTGELFF
d_gene: NA; v_gene: TRBV6-6; abundance: NA; j_gene: TRBJ1-3; CDR3nt: TGTGCCAGCAGTTACCCGGGTCGCTCTGGAAACACCATATATTTT; CDR3aa: CASSYPGRSGNTIYF
d_gene: TRBD2; v_gene: TRBV9; abundance: NA; j_gene: TRBJ2-5; CDR3nt: TGTGCCAGCAGCGTAGAGGGACTAGAAACCGAGACCCAGTACTTC; CDR3aa: CASSVEGLETETQYF
d_gene: NA; v_gene: TRBV28; abundance: NA; j_gene: TRBJ2-5; CDR3nt: TGTGCCAGCAGGGTGAGGCAAGAGACCCAGTACTTC; CDR3aa: CASRVRQETQYF
d_gene: NA; v_gene: TRBV19; abundance: NA; j_gene: TRBJ1-2; CDR3nt: TGTGCCAGTAGTAGTGGGACAAACTATGGCTACACCTTC; CDR3aa: CASSSGTNYGYTF
d_gene: NA; v_gene: TRBV7-7; abundance: NA; j_gene: TRBJ1-5; CDR3nt: TGTGCCAGCAGCTTGGGGGATCAGGGGAGTCAGCCCCAGCATTTT; CDR3aa: CASSLGDQGSQPQHF
d_gene: NA; v_gene: TRBV6-1; abundance: NA; j_gene: TRBJ2-4; CDR3nt: TGTGCCAGCAGTGACGATCGACTCGGGAACATTCAGTACTTC; CDR3aa: CASSDDRLGNIQYF
d_gene: TRBD1; v_gene: TRBV7-6; abundance: NA; j_gene: TRBJ2-7; CDR3nt: TGTGCCAGCAGTACTACAGGACAGGCCGCGAGCTCCTACGAGCAGTACTTC; CDR3aa: CASSTTGQAASSYEQYF
d_gene: NA; v_gene: TRBV5-6; abundance: NA; j_gene: TRBJ2-5; CDR3nt: TGTGCCAGCAGCTTGGAGATCGGAGCTGGAGAGACCCAGTACTTC; CDR3aa: CASSLEIGAGETQYF
d_gene: TRBD1; v_gene: TRBV4-1; abundance: NA; j_gene: TRBJ1-1; CDR3nt: TGCGCCAGCAGCCTCGGGCAGGGGGCGATTATGACTTTCTTT; CDR3aa: CASSLGQGAIMTFF
d_gene: NA; v_gene: TRBV9; abundance: NA; j_gene: TRBJ1-1; CDR3nt: TGTGCCAGCAGCGTAGAGCAGGGAGGAACTGAAGCTTTCTTT; CDR3aa: CASSVEQGGTEAFF
d_gene: NA; v_gene: TRBV4-3; abundance: once; j_gene: TRBJ1-3; CDR3nt: TGCGCCAGCAGCCAAGACCCGGGAAACACCATATATTTT; CDR3aa: CASSQDPGNTIYF
d_gene: TRBD1; v_gene: TRBV7-2; abundance: NA; j_gene: TRBJ1-2; CDR3nt: TGTGCCAGCAGCCTGACAGGGTTCGATGGCTACACCTTC; CDR3aa: CASSLTGFDGYTF
d_gene: NA; v_gene: TRBV30; abundance: few; j_gene: TRBJ2-5; CDR3nt: TGTGCCTGGAAGGGCTCGGGGGAGACCCAGTACTTC; CDR3aa: CAWKGSGETQYF
d_gene: TRBD1; v_gene: TRBV6-5; abundance: NA; j_gene: TRBJ2-1; CDR3nt: TGTGCCAGCAGCCCCGGGACAGCTTACAATGAGCAGTTCTTC; CDR3aa: CASSPGTAYNEQFF
d_gene: TRBD2; v_gene: TRBV6-1; abundance: NA; j_gene: TRBJ2-3; CDR3nt: TGTGCCAGCAGTGATGGCGGGGGTATTACAGATACGCAGTATTTT; CDR3aa: CASSDGGGITDTQYF
d_gene: NA; v_gene: TRBV4-3; abundance: NA; j_gene: TRBJ1-2; CDR3nt: TGCGCCAGCAGCCGTGACCAGGGGTATGGCTACACCTTC; CDR3aa: CASSRDQGYGYTF
d_gene: TRBD2; v_gene: TRBV12-5; abundance: NA; j_gene: TRBJ2-5; CDR3nt: TGTGCTAGTGGTTTGGTGTCGGGGGGGCAAGAGACCCAGTACTTC; CDR3aa: CASGLVSGGQETQYF
d_gene: TRBD2; v_gene: TRBV6-4; abundance: few; j_gene: TRBJ2-3; CDR3nt: TGTGCCAGCAGTGACGGCGGTAGCGGGGGGTCAGATACGCAGTATTTT; CDR3aa: CASSDGGSGGSDTQYF
d_gene: TRBD1; v_gene: TRBV2; abundance: NA; j_gene: TRBJ2-3; CDR3nt: TGTGCCAGCCGTCAGGGGGATATAGATACGCAGTATTTT; CDR3aa: CASRQGDIDTQYF
d_gene: TRBD1; v_gene: TRBV7-9; abundance: NA; j_gene: TRBJ2-5; CDR3nt: TGTGCCAGCAGCAAAGGGACAGAAGAGACCCAGTACTTC; CDR3aa: CASSKGTEETQYF
d_gene: NA; v_gene: TRBV27; abundance: NA; j_gene: TRBJ2-2; CDR3nt: TGTGCCAGCAGTGCCGGGACATTTAACACCGGGGAGCTGTTTTTT; CDR3aa: CASSAGTFNTGELFF
d_gene: NA; v_gene: TRBV30; abundance: NA; j_gene: TRBJ1-4; CDR3nt: TGTGCCTGGAGAGCGGCACCCGCCCTTACAATGGAAAAACTGTTTTTT; CDR3aa: CAWRAAPALTMEKLFF
d_gene: TRBD1; v_gene: TRBV5-6; abundance: NA; j_gene: TRBJ1-3; CDR3nt: TGTGCCAGCAGCTCTTTAGGGACAGGGAGAGGAAACACCATATATTTT; CDR3aa: CASSSLGTGRGNTIYF
d_gene: TRBD2; v_gene: TRBV6-1; abundance: NA; j_gene: TRBJ2-7; CDR3nt: TGTGCCAGCACGACTAGCGGGGAGCCCTACGAGCAGTACTTC; CDR3aa: CASTTSGEPYEQYF
d_gene: NA; v_gene: TRBV30; abundance: NA; j_gene: TRBJ2-7; CDR3nt: TGTGCCTGGAGTGCTCAGGCCACCTACGAGCAGTACTTC; CDR3aa: CAWSAQATYEQYF
d_gene: TRBD1; v_gene: TRBV6-5; abundance: few; j_gene: TRBJ1-5; CDR3nt: TGTGCCAGCAGTTACTCACAGGGGGGCAATCAGCCCCAGCATTTT; CDR3aa: CASSYSQGGNQPQHF